This TCR beta chain was retrieved from a study of technical replicates of blood from four donors. CDR1 SGDLS and CDR2 YYNGEE come from the germline V gene. This CDR3 has 13 amino acids. The V and J ends lost 0 bases and 11 bases respectively, with 14 bases between them. Assay used: immunoSEQ multiplex PCR; TCRdb lists only in-frame clones, some missing. The data show 55,000 to 75,000 clones, with about 93% seen just once and roughly 4% held by the top ten. V gene TRBV9 combines with J gene TRBJ1-1; D gene unclear. Sequencing used PBMCs. This receptor was identified in a human donor in good health. Some clones in this sample may be carry-over from other donors' samples. The CDR3 spells CASSVESKQPAFF. The CDR3 DNA reads as TGTGCCAGCAGCGTAGAATCAAAGCAACCTGCTTTCTTT.